These T cell receptor beta chains were read from a single sample in a study of blood T cell repertoires in COVID-19. Clones were sequenced by immunoSEQ multiplex PCR, and TCRdb holds only the in-frame ones, with some missing. The table has tens of thousands of clones, 70% to 85% seen once. The material sequenced was peripheral blood. These receptors were obtained from a human donor in a cohort sampled during active COVID-19. The CDR3 runs from the conserved cysteine through the conserved F or W. A D gene is named only where the DNA matches it firmly. Only part of the rows carry a size: once, few, many, or a class if the clone is expanded.

v_call: TRBV30
d_call: TRBD1
clone_size: few
j_call: TRBJ2-5
cdr3_aa: CAWSVHRGLGETQYF
cdr3_nt: TGTGCCTGGAGTGTACACAGGGGGCTAGGAGAGACCCAGTACTTC

v_call: TRBV7-2
d_call: NA
clone_size: NA
j_call: TRBJ1-2
cdr3_aa: CASSPNTGANYGYTF
cdr3_nt: TGTGCCAGCAGCCCTAACACTGGAGCTAACTATGGCTACACCTTC

v_call: TRBV27
d_call: TRBD1
clone_size: few
j_call: TRBJ2-7
cdr3_aa: CASSLDRGPYEQYF
cdr3_nt: TGTGCCAGCAGTTTAGACAGGGGTCCCTACGAGCAGTACTTC

v_call: TRBV7-7
d_call: TRBD1
clone_size: NA
j_call: TRBJ2-5
cdr3_aa: CASSPTGGRETQYF
cdr3_nt: TGTGCTAGCAGCCCAACAGGGGGCCGAGAGACCCAGTACTTC

v_call: TRBV30
d_call: NA
clone_size: NA
j_call: TRBJ2-7
cdr3_aa: CAWSPQGVEQYF
cdr3_nt: TGTGCCTGGAGTCCCCAGGGCGTAGAGCAGTACTTC

v_call: TRBV19
d_call: TRBD1
clone_size: NA
j_call: TRBJ2-5
cdr3_aa: CASSKTPDRAETQYF
cdr3_nt: TGTGCCAGTAGTAAAACCCCGGACAGGGCAGAGACCCAGTACTTC

v_call: TRBV27
d_call: NA
clone_size: NA
j_call: TRBJ2-7
cdr3_aa: CASRGTGRNYEQYF
cdr3_nt: TGTGCCAGCAGGGGGACTGGGCGGAACTACGAGCAGTACTTC

v_call: TRBV6-5
d_call: TRBD2
clone_size: NA
j_call: TRBJ2-3
cdr3_aa: CASSQLAGEADTQYF
cdr3_nt: TGTGCCAGCAGCCAACTAGCGGGAGAAGCAGATACGCAGTATTTT

v_call: TRBV12-3/TRBV12-4
d_call: NA
clone_size: NA
j_call: TRBJ1-4
cdr3_aa: CASSWGRRLKLFF
cdr3_nt: TGTGCCAGCAGTTGGGGCCGGCGGCTAAAACTGTTTTTT

v_call: TRBV11-3
d_call: NA
clone_size: NA
j_call: TRBJ2-3
cdr3_aa: CASSLQSTDTQYF
cdr3_nt: TGTGCCAGCAGCTTACAAAGCACAGATACGCAGTATTTT

v_call: TRBV5-6
d_call: NA
clone_size: few
j_call: TRBJ2-1
cdr3_aa: CASSPTGNEQFF
cdr3_nt: TGTGCCAGCAGCCCCACAGGGAATGAGCAGTTCTTC

v_call: TRBV5-1
d_call: NA
clone_size: NA
j_call: TRBJ2-1
cdr3_aa: CASSLVYYNEQFF
cdr3_nt: TGCGCCAGCAGCTTGGTGTACTACAATGAGCAGTTCTTC

v_call: TRBV14
d_call: NA
clone_size: NA
j_call: TRBJ1-5
cdr3_aa: CASSWSSNQPQHF
cdr3_nt: TGTGCCAGCAGTTGGAGTAGCAATCAGCCCCAGCATTTT

v_call: TRBV6-5
d_call: TRBD1
clone_size: NA
j_call: TRBJ2-1
cdr3_aa: CASSYRQGGSEQFF
cdr3_nt: TGTGCCAGCAGTTACCGACAGGGGGGGAGTGAGCAGTTCTTC

v_call: TRBV28
d_call: NA
clone_size: NA
j_call: TRBJ1-3
cdr3_aa: CAGSEASMRGNTIYF
cdr3_nt: TGTGCCGGGTCAGAGGCTTCAATGAGGGGAAACACCATATATTTT

v_call: TRBV7-8
d_call: NA
clone_size: NA
j_call: TRBJ2-7
cdr3_aa: CASSSSPTYEQYF
cdr3_nt: TGTGCCAGCAGCTCCTCCCCTACCTACGAGCAGTACTTC

v_call: TRBV7-4
d_call: NA
clone_size: once
j_call: TRBJ1-4
cdr3_aa: CASTLPPEEGTNEKLFF
cdr3_nt: TGTGCCAGCACCCTACCCCCTGAGGAGGGAACTAATGAAAAACTGTTTTTT

v_call: TRBV28
d_call: NA
clone_size: once
j_call: TRBJ2-7
cdr3_aa: CASTYRTAYEQYF
cdr3_nt: TGTGCCAGCACCTATCGGACAGCATACGAGCAGTACTTC

v_call: TRBV5-1
d_call: NA
clone_size: NA
j_call: TRBJ2-2
cdr3_aa: CASSFSSVAANTGELFF
cdr3_nt: TGCGCCAGCAGCTTCTCGTCAGTAGCCGCGAACACCGGGGAGCTGTTTTTT

v_call: TRBV5-1
d_call: TRBD2
clone_size: NA
j_call: TRBJ2-7
cdr3_aa: CASSSGLAGPSYEQYF
cdr3_nt: TGCGCCAGCAGCTCGGGACTAGCGGGACCATCCTACGAGCAGTACTTC

v_call: TRBV11-2
d_call: NA
clone_size: NA
j_call: TRBJ1-2
cdr3_aa: CASRPMDSLVGYGYTF
cdr3_nt: TGTGCCAGCAGGCCTATGGACAGCCTCGTCGGTTATGGCTACACCTTC

v_call: TRBV5-1
d_call: NA
clone_size: NA
j_call: TRBJ2-3
cdr3_aa: CASSLGGRTDTQYF
cdr3_nt: TGCGCCAGCAGCTTGGGTGGCCGCACAGATACGCAGTATTTT

v_call: TRBV7-2
d_call: NA
clone_size: many
j_call: TRBJ1-6
cdr3_aa: CASSRGPYNSPLHF
cdr3_nt: TGTGCCAGCAGCAGGGGCCCCTATAATTCACCCCTCCACTTT

v_call: TRBV5-1
d_call: TRBD2
clone_size: once
j_call: TRBJ2-3
cdr3_aa: CASRTSGTSDTQYF
cdr3_nt: TGCGCCAGCAGGACTAGCGGGACCTCAGATACGCAGTATTTT

v_call: TRBV6-8
d_call: NA
clone_size: NA
j_call: TRBJ2-6
cdr3_aa: CASSYGQRGFGSGANVLTF
cdr3_nt: TGTGCCAGCAGTTACGGCCAAAGGGGGTTCGGGTCTGGGGCCAACGTCCTGACTTTC

v_call: TRBV5-1
d_call: NA
clone_size: NA
j_call: TRBJ2-6
cdr3_aa: CASSLGVAGANVLTF
cdr3_nt: TGCGCCAGCAGCTTGGGGGTAGCGGGGGCCAACGTCCTGACTTTC

v_call: TRBV15
d_call: NA
clone_size: NA
j_call: TRBJ2-2
cdr3_aa: CATSVAAYAGELFF
cdr3_nt: TGTGCCACCAGCGTAGCGGCGTATGCCGGGGAGCTGTTTTTT

v_call: TRBV6-5
d_call: TRBD2
clone_size: NA
j_call: TRBJ2-5
cdr3_aa: CASRPYGGTQETQYF
cdr3_nt: TGTGCCAGCAGGCCATACGGGGGGACCCAAGAGACCCAGTACTTC

v_call: TRBV2
d_call: TRBD2
clone_size: NA
j_call: TRBJ2-3
cdr3_aa: CASSLAGRTDTQYF
cdr3_nt: TGTGCCAGCAGTCTAGCGGGCCGCACAGATACGCAGTATTTT

v_call: TRBV19
d_call: TRBD1
clone_size: NA
j_call: TRBJ2-6
cdr3_aa: CASSIDIRTGGAGANVLTF
cdr3_nt: TGTGCCAGTAGTATAGATATAAGGACAGGGGGTGCTGGGGCCAACGTCCTGACTTTC

v_call: TRBV16
d_call: TRBD2
clone_size: NA
j_call: TRBJ2-7
cdr3_aa: CASSGGLAGGPYEQYF
cdr3_nt: TGTGCCAGCAGCGGTGGACTAGCGGGGGGCCCCTACGAGCAGTACTTC

v_call: TRBV19
d_call: TRBD2
clone_size: NA
j_call: TRBJ2-1
cdr3_aa: CASSKGTSGRNEQFF
cdr3_nt: TGTGCCAGTAGTAAAGGGACTAGCGGGAGGAATGAGCAGTTCTTC

v_call: TRBV20-1
d_call: NA
clone_size: NA
j_call: TRBJ2-7
cdr3_aa: CSARQKYEQYF
cdr3_nt: TGCAGTGCCAGACAGAAATACGAGCAGTACTTC

v_call: TRBV5-6
d_call: NA
clone_size: NA
j_call: TRBJ1-3
cdr3_aa: CASAALGNTIYF
cdr3_nt: TGTGCCAGCGCGGCCCTCGGAAACACCATATATTTT

v_call: TRBV5-1
d_call: NA
clone_size: NA
j_call: TRBJ2-2
cdr3_aa: CASTQGGTGELFF
cdr3_nt: TGCGCCAGCACCCAAGGCGGCACCGGGGAGCTGTTTTTT

v_call: TRBV28
d_call: TRBD1
clone_size: NA
j_call: TRBJ1-3
cdr3_aa: CASSLDGQGVGNTIYF
cdr3_nt: TGTGCCAGCAGTTTGGACGGGCAGGGGGTAGGAAACACCATATATTTT

v_call: TRBV18
d_call: NA
clone_size: NA
j_call: TRBJ1-4
cdr3_aa: CASSPPGAGDEKLFF
cdr3_nt: TGTGCCAGCTCACCACCGGGAGCAGGGGATGAAAAACTGTTTTTT

v_call: TRBV7-9
d_call: TRBD2
clone_size: few
j_call: TRBJ2-2
cdr3_aa: CASSLGLAVTGELFF
cdr3_nt: TGTGCCAGCAGCTTGGGACTAGCGGTAACCGGGGAGCTGTTTTTT

v_call: TRBV11-2
d_call: NA
clone_size: NA
j_call: TRBJ1-4
cdr3_aa: CASSRQNEKLFF
cdr3_nt: TGTGCCAGCAGCCGACAGAATGAAAAACTGTTTTTT

v_call: TRBV5-6
d_call: NA
clone_size: NA
j_call: TRBJ2-2
cdr3_aa: CASSLVGARNTGELFF
cdr3_nt: TGTGCCAGCAGCTTGGTGGGGGCACGGAACACCGGGGAGCTGTTTTTT

v_call: TRBV3-1/TRBV3-2
d_call: NA
clone_size: NA
j_call: TRBJ2-7
cdr3_aa: CASSQAQLDEQYF
cdr3_nt: TGTGCCAGCAGCCAAGCCCAGTTGGACGAGCAGTACTTC

v_call: TRBV19
d_call: NA
clone_size: medium-sized
j_call: TRBJ2-5
cdr3_aa: CASGRLVWETQYF
cdr3_nt: TGTGCCAGTGGGAGACTAGTCTGGGAGACCCAGTACTTC

v_call: TRBV2
d_call: TRBD2
clone_size: NA
j_call: TRBJ2-3
cdr3_aa: CASSPIAGGTDTQYF
cdr3_nt: TGTGCCAGCAGTCCTATAGCGGGAGGCACAGATACGCAGTATTTT

v_call: TRBV6-4
d_call: TRBD2
clone_size: few
j_call: TRBJ2-2
cdr3_aa: CATGKGGSTGELFF
cdr3_nt: TGTGCCACCGGAAAGGGAGGGAGCACCGGGGAGCTGTTTTTT

v_call: TRBV6-5
d_call: TRBD1
clone_size: once
j_call: TRBJ2-3
cdr3_aa: CATDRGLDTQYF
cdr3_nt: TGTGCCACGGACAGGGGATTAGATACGCAGTATTTT

v_call: TRBV28
d_call: TRBD1
clone_size: NA
j_call: TRBJ1-4
cdr3_aa: CASSRTGSNEKLFF
cdr3_nt: TGTGCCAGCAGTCGGACAGGGTCTAATGAAAAACTGTTTTTT

v_call: TRBV7-3
d_call: NA
clone_size: NA
j_call: TRBJ1-1
cdr3_aa: CASSQDATPSGAFF
cdr3_nt: TGTGCCAGCAGCCAGGACGCGACCCCCAGCGGAGCTTTCTTT

v_call: TRBV6-2/TRBV6-3
d_call: TRBD1
clone_size: few
j_call: TRBJ1-2
cdr3_aa: CASSYGQGATIGGYTF
cdr3_nt: TGTGCCAGCAGTTACGGACAGGGGGCGACGATTGGAGGCTACACCTTC